This T cell receptor beta chain is from a study of CD8 T cells in Susac syndrome. Broader study findings: No clonal expansion appeared among CD4+ T cells in Susac patients.

Concerning this clonotype: Its antigen is unidentified.

Sequencing of TCR beta covered CD8+ and CD4+ T cells obtained from blood. The authors negatively isolated CD8+ and CD4+ T cells and FACS-enriched TEMRA cells. CDR1 and CDR2 (germline): SGHAT, FQDESV (reference sequence). With 8 bases clipped from V and 4 bases from J, the junction kept 8 bases outside the gene matches. This CDR3 is 16 amino acids long. The RNA input was roughly 0.45 to 1 ug, and it was reverse transcribed with random hexamers. The amplification used immunoSEQ multiplex PCR on TCR beta CDR3; it spanned 54 Vbeta and 13 Jbeta. A single record per CDR3 protein comes from TCRdb applying MiXCR to the immunoSEQ multiplex PCR reads. There are 200,000 to 300,000 distinct CDR3 sequences in the sample; almost 97% occur only once, and around 0.1% lies in the top ten.

This clonotype was obtained from a human donor with Susac syndrome. The chain employs TRBV11-1 and TRBJ2-1; TRBD2 agrees at 13 bases. The sequencing sample was made of CD4+ T cells from PBMCs. CDR3 coding DNA: TGTGCCAGCCGAGGGGGACTAGCGGGAAAATACAATGAGCAGTTCTTC. The encoded protein is CASRGGLAGKYNEQFF. The full variable domain, with the rest looked up from reference TRBV11-1 and TRBJ2-1, is EAEVAQSPRYKITEKSQAVAFWCDPISGHATLYWYRQILGQGPELLVQFQDESVVDDSQLPKDRFSAERLKGVDSTLKIQPAELGDSAMYLCASRGGLAGKYNEQFFGPGTRLTVL.